The clone carrying this T cell receptor beta chain was picked up a small number of times. Its antigen is not identified. This CDR3 has 16 amino acids. Looked up from germline, CDR1 is KGHDR and CDR2 is SFDVKD. V shed 2 bases and J 5 bases; nucleotides not matched to a gene: 6. The data were obtained in a study of T-cell memory formation after mild COVID-19. Study results and limitations: Mainly CM and EM harbored the contracting CD4+ clones; mainly EMRA harbored the CD8+ ones. SARS-CoV-2 specificity of second-wave clones peaking day 37 was unconfirmed.

Sample barcodes and UMIs were carried by the TCR alpha and TCR beta cDNA libraries that 5'RACE generated with constant-segment primers. TCRdb reanalysed the 5' RACE reads using MiXCR and keeps one entry per CDR3 protein. Of about 140,000 distinct CDR3 sequences in the sample, about 6.1% are singletons; the top ten hold roughly 1.9%. The specimen sequenced was PBMCs or a T cell subset sorted from them (not recorded which). This receptor was taken from an adult woman who had mild COVID-19 (a few samples of this study predate the infection). Cell type and time point are not known. V gene TRBV24-1 combines with J gene TRBJ2-1; 9 bases are shared with TRBD1. CDR3 sequence (DNA): TGTGCCACCAGTGATTACGGGACAGGGCCCCACAATGAGCAGTTCTTC. Its protein is CATSDYGTGPHNEQFF.